This TCR beta chain was sequenced for a study of blood T cell repertoires in COVID-19. Study-level information: Acute and convalescent COVID-19 specimens originated in the United States, Italy and Spain.

Sequenced by immunoSEQ multiplex PCR; TCRdb stores in-frame clones only, minus some. This table has about 500,000 clones, about 91% appearing once. CDR3 length: 17 residues. The germline V gene has CDR1 LGHDT and CDR2 YNNKEL (reference sequence). The trim removed 4 bases at V and 4 bases at J, leaving 11 bases unmatched. The sequencing sample was made of peripheral blood. The sequence derives from a man aged 18 to 30 with COVID-19, enrolled during active disease. The rearrangement links TRBV3-1 (or the pseudogene TRBV3-2) to TRBJ2-1, with 9 positions matching TRBD1. CDR3 DNA: TGTGCCAGCAGCCCAGGCCCCGGGACAGGGTTTTACAATGAGCAGTTCTTC. As protein: CASSPGPGTGFYNEQFF.